By proportion, the clone carrying this T cell receptor (beta chain) is large. Its antigen is currently unknown. It was with 60 Vbeta and 13 Jbeta primers that the PCR ran. Sequenced by immunoSEQ multiplex PCR; TCRdb stores in-frame clones only, minus some. This table has 75,000 to 95,000 clones, 69% appearing once. V dropped 5 bases and J dropped 5; count of bases not matched to a gene: 8. This CDR3 spans 15 amino acids. Germline V lookup: CDR1 SEHNR, CDR2 FQNEAQ (reference sequence). This record comes from a study of cytomegalovirus exposure and HLA in healthy donors. Overall study results and limits: Per a prior analysis, the majority of TCR beta V segments were productive roughly 90% or roughly 30% of the time. In vitro testing confirmed a few CMV-associated chains as specific for CMV antigens. Across donors, sequencing depth was assumed by presence/absence analyses to be roughly uniform.

What was sequenced was PBMCs. The sequence was obtained from a man aged 45-65 years in good health and CMV-seronegative. V is TRBV7-9 and J is TRBJ2-2, with 7 bases identical to TRBD2. This CDR3 reads CASSPPGGGTGELFF. In nucleotides, the CDR3 is TGTGCCAGCAGCCCCCCGGGGGGAGGAACCGGGGAGCTGTTTTTT. Combining the CDR3 with reference TRBV7-9 and TRBJ2-2 gives the whole variable domain DTGVSQNPRHKITKRGQNVTFRCDPISEHNRLYWYRQTLGQGPEFLTYFQNEAQLEKSRLLSDRFSAERPKGSFSTLEIQRTEQGDSAMYLCASSPPGGGTGELFFGEGSRLTVL.